The 13 T cell receptor beta chains listed next were all sequenced from one sample in a study of cytotoxic CD8 clonotypes in ibrutinib-treated CLL. The assay was immunoSEQ multiplex PCR, and TCRdb's table has in-frame clones only and misses some. The sample lists 270,000 or so clones, roughly three quarters seen once, with about 5.8% in the top ten. This sample comprised PBMCs, obtained at disease progression, from a patient treated with ibrutinib. The receptors originated from a human donor with chronic lymphocytic leukemia.

This clone has a single count. This chain links TRBV4-1 with TRBJ2-7, with D unresolved. The CDR3 length is 15 residues. The ends were cut back, 3 bases at V and 2 bases at J, with 14 bases in the middle. The germline V gene encodes CDR1 MGHRA and CDR2 YSYEKL. The CDR3 loop is CASSQGPAVTYEQYF. The CDR3 region has the DNA TGCGCCAGCAGCCAGGGCCCGGCAGTGACCTACGAGCAGTACTTC.

The chain has TRBV28 and TRBJ2-7; tentative D call: TRBD1 (7 bases). The CDR3 has 14 amino acids. From germline, CDR1 is MDHEN and CDR2 SYDVKM. The V and J ends lost 5 bases and 1 base respectively, with 12 bases between them. The CDR3 DNA sequence: TGTGCCAGCAGTGAATCAGGGGGGTCCTACGAGCAGTACTTC. The encoded protein is CASSESGGSYEQYF.

The gene calls are TRBV6-5 and TRBJ2-3; no reliable D call. This CDR3 comprises 15 residues. Trimming left V 2 bases short and J 0 bases short, with 9 bases between. The germline V gene encodes CDR1 MNHEY and CDR2 SVGAGI. The CDR3 region has the DNA TGTGCCAGCAGTTACCGGAGTCCAAGCACAGATACGCAGTATTTT. Protein product: CASSYRSPSTDTQYF.

The chain has TRBV27 and TRBJ2-1, with 14 bases fitting TRBD2. Germline V gene data show CDR1 as MNHEY and CDR2 as SMNVEV (reference sequence). This CDR3 is built from 17 residues. The J segment lost 6 bases and the V segment lost 5 bases, leaving 9 bases of the junction unmatched. Here the CDR3 reads CASSQLGLAGGGNEQFF. CDR3 bases: TGTGCCAGCAGTCAACTCGGACTAGCGGGGGGAGGCAATGAGCAGTTCTTC.

This clone was counted once. J is TRBJ2-2 and V is TRBV19; 7 positions match TRBD1. CDR1 is LNHDA and CDR2 is SQIVND in the germline V gene (reference sequence). This CDR3 comprises 17 residues. The trim removed 6 bases at V and 4 bases at J, leaving 14 bases unmatched. This CDR3 is CASSPRHRGSGTGELFF. In DNA form, the CDR3 reads TGTGCCAGTAGCCCGAGGCACAGGGGTTCTGGCACCGGGGAGCTGTTTTTT.

The genes are TRBV2 and TRBJ2-1; 9 positions match TRBD1. V lost 3 bases to trimming and J lost 3 bases; unmatched junction nucleotides: 3. Looked up from germline, CDR1 is SNHLY and CDR2 is FYNNEI. This CDR3 is built from 15 residues. This CDR3 is CASSDTGGFYNEQFF. In nucleotides, the CDR3 is TGTGCCAGCAGTGATACAGGGGGCTTCTACAATGAGCAGTTCTTC.

V gene TRBV4-3 combines with J gene TRBJ1-1; 7 bases are a match to TRBD1. V lost 2 bases, J lost 5 bases, and 5 bases stayed unmatched. The CDR3 loop spans 14 amino acids. Germline assignment: CDR1 LGHNA and CDR2 YSLEER. This chain's CDR3 is CASSQPGQRTEAFF. The CDR3 region has the DNA TGCGCCAGCAGCCAACCGGGACAGCGTACTGAAGCTTTCTTT.

The rearrangement links TRBV27 to TRBJ2-5; D is uncertain. Per germline, CDR1 MNHEY and CDR2 SMNVEV (reference sequence). The CDR3 runs 13 residues. V lost 2 bases, J lost 2 bases, and 6 bases lay in between. CDR3 sequence reads: CASSLHTQETQYF. The CDR3 DNA reads TGTGCCAGCAGTTTACATACTCAAGAGACCCAGTACTTC.

V gene TRBV7-8 combines with J gene TRBJ2-7; weak D call: TRBD1 (5 bases). Trimming removed 4 bases from V and 2 bases from J, with 18 bases in between. Germline V gene sequence: CDR1 SGHVS, CDR2 FQNEAQ. The CDR3 sequence is 16 residues long. The CDR3 here is CASSSTDTFAPYEQYF. CDR3 nucleotide sequence: TGTGCCAGCAGCTCGACGGACACCTTTGCCCCCTACGAGCAGTACTTC.

The chain couples TRBV29-1 to TRBJ2-1; possibly TRBD1 or TRBD2 for D (6 bases each). Germline V CDR1 and CDR2: SQVTM, ANQGSEA. Trimming left V 4 bases short and J 7 bases short, with 14 bases between. The CDR3 length is 13 residues. CDR3 residues: CSVVRGAWNEQFF. CDR3 DNA sequence: TGCAGCGTTGTTAGGGGGGCCTGGAATGAGCAGTTCTTC.

The rearrangement uses TRBV4-2 and TRBJ1-2; D remains unclear. This CDR3 is built from 16 residues. From germline, CDR1 is LGHNA and CDR2 YNFKEQ. V was pared by 0 bases and J by 3 bases, with 14 bases between. For the CDR3, the DNA is TGTGCCAGCAGCCAAGATACGCAGTCGCGGGACTATGGCTACACCTTC. Residues: CASSQDTQSRDYGYTF.

This clone was counted between two and nine times. Other nucleotide sequences from this sample produce the same CDR3. CDR3 in DNA: TGCAGTGCTAGAGGGGGTTACGAGCAGTACTTC. It specifies CSARGGYEQYF. V usage is TRBV20-1 and J usage is TRBJ2-7, with unresolved D. V lost 1 base to trimming and J lost 4 bases, with 5 bases between them. CDR1 is DFQATT and CDR2 is SNEGSKA in the germline V gene (reference sequence). The CDR3 consists of 11 residues.

The chain is built from TRBV2 and TRBJ1-1; a weak D match, TRBD1 (5 bases). Per the germline V gene, CDR1 is SNHLY and CDR2 is FYNNEI. Trimming cost V 5 bases and J 6 bases, with 22 bases left between them. The CDR3 is 16 residues long. Here the CDR3 DNA reads TGTGCCAGCAGTATCCGACCGAATACCAAAGGGGCTGAAGCTTTCTTT. Translating it yields CASSIRPNTKGAEAFF.